Presented here are 20 T cell receptor beta chains from one specimen sequenced in a study of Tregs in tolerant kidney transplant recipients (dated 2019 in TCRdb). The library was prepared using the immunoSEQ multiplex PCR assay. This is the immuneACCESS table as TCRdb keeps it, with only in-frame sequences that have V and J called. A part of the clones is gone; compared with another copy, unresolved V genes explain less than half, and the rest is unexplained. Present in this sample are approximately 15,000 clones, 45% to 55% of which were seen just once. Of the sample, over 3% is held by the ten largest clones. Their antigen targets remain unknown. The intended sense of this specimen's time point label: blood sample drawn before combined kidney and bone marrow transplant. For bulk CFSE mixed lymphocyte reactions, CFSE-labeled recipient PBMCs were cocultured for roughly six days with irradiated donor PBMCs, after which the cells were stained for CD3/CD4/CD8 and FACS-sorted.

The sample here was CD4+ T cells from blood cultured with allogeneic cells, taken before the transplant. Receptors were obtained from a human patient who received a combined kidney and bone marrow transplant.

J is TRBJ2-7 and V is TRBV11-2; TRBD1 is a possible D gene (5 bases). The V end lost 6 bases, the J end lost 3 bases, and 15 bases lay between the germline ends. CDR3 size: 14 residues. Germline CDR1 SGHAT, CDR2 FQNNGV. CDR3 amino acids: CASRESTVIYEQYF. The CDR3, as DNA: TGTGCCAGCAGAGAGTCGACAGTTATCTACGAGCAGTACTTC.

This chain connects TRBV5-1 to TRBJ1-1; no clear D. Trimming took off 4 bases at V and 0 bases at J, with 7 bases between the two ends. CDR1 and CDR2 from the germline V gene are SGHRS and YFSETQ. This CDR3 has 13 amino acids. CDR3 loop: CASSITVNTEAFF. For the CDR3, the DNA is TGCGCCAGCAGCATCACAGTGAACACTGAAGCTTTCTTT.

With regard to this clone: The junction and the germline gene differ at one end; a read error may be behind it. This sample includes further DNA sequences coding for the same CDR3. V usage is TRBV5-6 and J usage is TRBJ1-6; TRBD1 matches at 7 bases. The CDR3 has 15 amino acids. Germline CDR1 and CDR2: SGHDT and YYEEEE. CDR3 sequence reads: CASSGKDRLYSPLHF. In DNA, the CDR3 is TGTGCCAGCAGCGGGAAGGACAGGCTCTATTCCCCCCTCCACTTT.

This sequence joins TRBV2 and TRBJ2-7; perhaps TRBD1 as D (5 bases). The CDR3 is 15 amino acids. V was cut by 6 bases and J by 6 bases, with 21 bases left in between. The germline V gene has CDR1 SNHLY and CDR2 FYNNEI. CDR3 DNA sequence: TGTGCCAGCAGCCCGGCTCGGCAGGGATGGTCCGAGCAGTACTTC. Translation gives CASSPARQGWSEQYF. The variable domain in full, with the rest retrieved from reference TRBV2 and TRBJ2-7, is EPEVTQTPSHQVTQMGQEVILRCVPISNHLYFYWYRQILGQKVEFLVSFYNNEISEKSEIFDDQFSVERPDGSNFTLKIRSTKLEDSAMYFCASSPARQGWSEQYFGPGTRLTVT.

This clone was counted a few times. The chain joins TRBV6-1 to TRBJ2-7; D uncertain. This CDR3 is 11 amino acids long. With 11 bases removed from V and 2 bases from J, the gap between germline ends came to 10 bases. Germline V CDR1 and CDR2: MNHNS, SASEGT. CDR3 coding DNA: TGTGCCTGTGGCAGAACCTACGAGCAGTACTTC. This sequence encodes CACGRTYEQYF.

Regarding this clone: Other DNA variants within this sample encode the same CDR3. The CDR3 DNA reads as TGCGCCAGCAGCTTGGCCGACAGCTCCTACAATGAGCAGTTCTTC. This encodes CASSLADSSYNEQFF. The chain combines TRBV5-1 with TRBJ2-1; perhaps TRBD1 as D (5 bases). In germline, CDR1 is SGHRS, CDR2 YFSETQ. This CDR3 spans 15 amino acids. V gave up 0 bases and J gave up 0 bases, with 7 bases separating them. Full variable domain (remainder filled in from reference TRBV5-1 and TRBJ2-1): KAGVTQTPRYLIKTRGQQVTLSCSPISGHRSVSWYQQTPGQGLQFLFEYFSETQRNKGNFPGRFSGRQFSNSRSEMNVSTLELGDSALYLCASSLADSSYNEQFFGPGTRLTVL.

The rearrangement joins TRBV4-2 to TRBJ2-5, with 9 bases matching TRBD2. Germline CDR1 is LGHNA and CDR2 is YNFKEQ. V lost 3 bases to trimming and J lost 1 base; unmatched junction nucleotides: 9. The CDR3 consists of 17 residues. The CDR3 sequence is CASSHTTELAGQETQYF. CDR3 coding DNA: TGTGCCAGCAGCCACACCACCGAACTAGCGGGCCAAGAGACCCAGTACTTC.

In this sample, this clone turned up once. The V gene is TRBV25-1, the J gene TRBJ2-3; possibly TRBD1 for D (6 bases). The CDR3 spans 14 residues. V was clipped by 6 bases and J by 2 bases, with 12 bases between them. Germline CDR1 reads MGHDK; CDR2 reads SYGVNS. The CDR3 nucleotides read TGTGCCAGCAGGAAACAGGGTTCCACAGATACGCAGTATTTT. Amino acids: CASRKQGSTDTQYF.

Note on this clone: Compared with germline, one end of the junction differs, possibly owing to a read error. V and J are TRBV4-1 and TRBJ1-2; 7 bases map to TRBD1. The CDR3 is 15 residues long. CDR1 MGHRA and CDR2 YSYEKL come from the germline V gene. In DNA form, the CDR3 reads TGTGCCAGCAGCCAAGCCCGGGACAGAATTTATGGCTACACCTTC. It translates to CASSQARDRIYGYTF.

This chain joins TRBV4-3 and TRBJ2-7, with 12 bases aligning to TRBD2. CDR1 is LGHNA and CDR2 is YSLEER in the germline V gene. The CDR3 sequence is 17 residues long. J lost 2 bases, V lost 4 bases, and 9 bases had no gene match. The CDR3 sequence: CASSPKASSGGAYEQYF. Written as DNA, the CDR3 is TGCGCCAGCAGCCCGAAGGCCTCTAGCGGGGGGGCCTACGAGCAGTACTTC.

The chain couples TRBV6-5 to TRBJ2-7; tentatively, D is TRBD1 (5 bases). CDR1 is MNHEY, CDR2 SVGAGI, per germline. CDR3 length: 12 amino acids. V dropped 6 bases and J dropped 6 bases, with 12 bases sitting between them. The CDR3 protein is CASSKQGFEQYF. The CDR3 DNA reads as TGTGCCAGCAGCAAGCAGGGATTCGAGCAGTACTTC.

The gene calls are TRBV5-4 and TRBJ1-5; D unclear. The CDR3 runs 13 residues. The germline CDR1 and CDR2 sequences are SGHNT and YYREEE (reference sequence). Trimming took off 0 bases at V and 6 bases at J, with 7 bases between the two ends. As DNA, the CDR3 is TGTGCCAGCAGCTTGGATCTAGGTCAGCCCCAGCATTTT. Its protein is CASSLDLGQPQHF.

The chain joins TRBV7-3 to TRBJ2-3; D is uncertain. Germline lookup yields CDR1 SGHTA and CDR2 FQGTGA. CDR3 length: 13 amino acids. V gave up 5 bases and J gave up 3 bases, with 9 bases separating them. CDR3: CASSPPGTDTQYF. The CDR3 coding sequence is TGTGCCAGCAGCCCCCCCGGTACAGATACGCAGTATTTT. The variable domain in full, completed from reference TRBV7-3 and TRBJ2-3, reads GAGVSQTPSNKVTEKGKYVELRCDPISGHTALYWYRQSLGQGPEFLIYFQGTGAADDSGLPNDRFFAVRPEGSVSTLKIQRTERGDSAVYLCASSPPGTDTQYFGPGTRLTVL.

The chain couples TRBV18 to TRBJ2-5, with D perhaps TRBD2 (5 bases). The CDR3 totals 15 residues. V was clipped by 0 bases and J by 1 base, with 9 bases between them. The germline V gene has CDR1 KGHSH and CDR2 LQKENI. The chain's CDR3 is CASSPPPGGQETQYF. CDR3 coding DNA: TGTGCCAGCTCACCACCCCCCGGAGGCCAAGAGACCCAGTACTTC.

V gene TRBV19 combines with J gene TRBJ2-1; D call uncertain. V lost 10 bases and J 6 bases, leaving 13 bases between the germline ends. The CDR3 contains 12 residues. Germline CDR1 is LNHDA and CDR2 is SQIVND (reference sequence). The CDR3 DNA is TGTGCCACCCGGAGTGCTGCCAATGAGCAGTTCTTC. It yields the protein CATRSAANEQFF. Looking up the rest from reference TRBV19 and TRBJ2-1 gives the full variable domain: DGGITQSPKYLFRKEGQNVTLSCEQNLNHDAMYWYRQDPGQGLRLIYYSQIVNDFQKGDIAEGYSVSREKKESFPLTVTSAQKNPTAFYLCATRSAANEQFFGPGTRLTVL.

The chain combines TRBV15 with TRBJ1-2; TRBD1 agrees at 7 bases. From germline, CDR1 is LNHNV and CDR2 YYDKDF (reference sequence). V dropped 0 bases and J dropped 6; count of bases not matched to a gene: 7. This CDR3 has 15 residues. The CDR3 reads CATSRDKGTVDGYTF. The DNA of the CDR3 is TGTGCCACCAGCAGAGATAAAGGGACAGTCGATGGCTACACCTTC.

V is TRBV6-6 and J is TRBJ1-1, with TRBD1 as a possible D gene (6 bases). The CDR3 is 13 amino acids. Trimming cost V 6 bases and J 5 bases, with 13 bases left between them. Germline CDR1 is MNHNY and CDR2 is SVGAGI (reference sequence). CDR3 nucleotide sequence: TGTGCCAGCAGCAAGGGGGGAGGGACTGAAGCTTTCTTT. It encodes CASSKGGGTEAFF.

This chain's CDR3 is CALRVKYEQYF. The CDR3 bases are TGTGCCCTCCGGGTTAAATACGAGCAGTACTTC. The chain combines TRBV30 with TRBJ2-7, with no clear D. Germline CDR1 GTSNPN, CDR2 SVGIG (reference sequence). The CDR3 runs 11 residues. Deletions cut 8 bases from V and 4 bases from J, with 12 bases between.

The J gene is TRBJ2-3, the V gene TRBV7-3; TRBD2 matches at 12 bases. Germline V gives CDR1 SGHTA, CDR2 FQGTGA. This CDR3 contains 16 residues. J was trimmed by 0 bases and V by 4 bases; bases with no gene match: 2. CDR3 region: CASSSLAGGSTDTQYF. The CDR3 region has the DNA TGTGCCAGCAGCTCTCTAGCGGGAGGGAGCACAGATACGCAGTATTTT.

This clone was seen a few times. The V call is TRBV5-1, the J call TRBJ2-7, with 9 bases lining up with TRBD1. This CDR3 contains 16 residues. V was pared by 3 bases and J by 3 bases, with 10 bases of the junction left unmatched. Germline V gene data show CDR1 as SGHRS and CDR2 as YFSETQ. This CDR3 reads CASSYSRDRVFYEQYF. As DNA, the CDR3 is TGCGCCAGCAGCTACTCCCGGGACAGGGTTTTCTACGAGCAGTACTTC.